This TCR beta chain was identified during a study of CD8+CD57+ T cells in acquired aplastic anemia. Genomic DNA acted as the template from which TCR beta VDJ combination and CDR3 sequence profiling were carried out. A single record per CDR3 protein comes from TCRdb applying MiXCR to the reads. The profile shows some 150,000 distinct CDR3 sequences, 60% to 80% of them singletons. Patients sequenced had flow cytometry evidence of CD8+CD57+ cell expansion. This CDR3 is built from 14 residues. The germline V and J ends were trimmed by 0 bases and 6 bases, with 11 bases remaining between them. Germline assignment: CDR1 SEHNR and CDR2 FQNEAQ (reference sequence). Study-level findings and limits: Patients and controls shared under 30 CD8+ CDR3 sequences, highly expressed in patients.

A few counts support this clonotype. Antigen: not known. This chain joins TRBV7-9 and TRBJ1-1; possibly TRBD1 for D (6 bases). The sample taken for sequencing was sorted CD4+, CD8+, or CD8+CD57+ T cells (not recorded which) from PBMCs. The TCR was taken from a human donor with aplastic anemia. CDR3 amino acids: CASSLAGGGAEAFF. The CDR3 DNA sequence: TGTGCCAGCAGCTTAGCGGGGGGGGGCGCTGAAGCTTTCTTT.